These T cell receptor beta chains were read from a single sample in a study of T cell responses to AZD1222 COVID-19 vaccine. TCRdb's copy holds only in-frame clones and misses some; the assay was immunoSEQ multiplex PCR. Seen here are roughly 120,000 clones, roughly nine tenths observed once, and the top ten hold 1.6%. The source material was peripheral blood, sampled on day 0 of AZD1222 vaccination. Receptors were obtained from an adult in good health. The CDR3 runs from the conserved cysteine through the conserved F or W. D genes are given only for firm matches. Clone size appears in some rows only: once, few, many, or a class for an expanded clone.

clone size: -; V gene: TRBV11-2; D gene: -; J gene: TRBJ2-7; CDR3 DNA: TGTGCCAGCAGCTTAGGGCAGACAGGACCCTACGAGCAGTACTTC; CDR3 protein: CASSLGQTGPYEQYF
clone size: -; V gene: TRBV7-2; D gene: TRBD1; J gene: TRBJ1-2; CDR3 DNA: TGTGCCAGCAGCTTAGGTGGGACAGTCGACTATGGCTACACCTTC; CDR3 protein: CASSLGGTVDYGYTF
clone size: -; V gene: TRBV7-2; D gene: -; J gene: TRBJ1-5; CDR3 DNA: TGTGCCAGCAGCGTTACCTGGGGCAATCAGCCCCAGCATTTT; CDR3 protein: CASSVTWGNQPQHF
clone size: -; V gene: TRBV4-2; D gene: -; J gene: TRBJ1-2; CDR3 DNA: TGTGCCAGCAGCCAAGTGTCGGGGGGTACCTATGGCTACACCTTC; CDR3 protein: CASSQVSGGTYGYTF
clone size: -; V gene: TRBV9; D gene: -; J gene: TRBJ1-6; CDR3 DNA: TGTGCCAGCACACCTTCGTTGGGGAATTCACCCCTCCACTTT; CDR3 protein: CASTPSLGNSPLHF
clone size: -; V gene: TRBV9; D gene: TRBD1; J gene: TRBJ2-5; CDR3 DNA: TGTGCCAGCAGCCGCGACAGGGGGGATCAAGAGACCCAGTACTTC; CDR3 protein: CASSRDRGDQETQYF
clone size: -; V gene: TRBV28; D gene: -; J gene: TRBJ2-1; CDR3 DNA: TGTGCCAGCAGTAGGGACTCCGCCAACGATGAGCAGTTCTTC; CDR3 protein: CASSRDSANDEQFF
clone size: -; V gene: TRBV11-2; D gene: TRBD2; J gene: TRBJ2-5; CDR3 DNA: TGTGCCAGCAGCCAACTAGCGGGAGGGCCGTCGACCCAGTACTTC; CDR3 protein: CASSQLAGGPSTQYF
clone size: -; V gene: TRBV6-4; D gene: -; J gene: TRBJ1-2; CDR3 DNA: TGTGCCAGCAGAAAGGCCCCGGGGGATGGCTACACCTTC; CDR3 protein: CASRKAPGDGYTF
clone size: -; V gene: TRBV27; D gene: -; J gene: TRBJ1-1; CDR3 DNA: TGTGCCAGCAGTTTATCCCCCTGGGCGTCTAGGAAACAGCAAAGTGAAGCTTTCTTT; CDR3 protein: CASSLSPWASRKQQSEAFF
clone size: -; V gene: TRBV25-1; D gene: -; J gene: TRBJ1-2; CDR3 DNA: TGTGCCAGCAGTGATGGACAGTATGGCTACACCTTC; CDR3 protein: CASSDGQYGYTF
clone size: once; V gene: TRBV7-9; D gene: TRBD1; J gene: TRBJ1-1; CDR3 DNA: TGTGCCAGCAGCTTGACAGGGACCACTGAAGCTTTCTTT; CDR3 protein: CASSLTGTTEAFF
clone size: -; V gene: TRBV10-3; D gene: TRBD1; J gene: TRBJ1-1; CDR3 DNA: TGTGCCATCAGTTGGACAGGTCCGCCGCCCGAAGCTTTCTTT; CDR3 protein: CAISWTGPPPEAFF
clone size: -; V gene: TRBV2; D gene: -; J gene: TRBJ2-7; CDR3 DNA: TGTGCCAGCAGCGTGGTTCTCAGCTCCTACGAGCAGTACTTC; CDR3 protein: CASSVVLSSYEQYF
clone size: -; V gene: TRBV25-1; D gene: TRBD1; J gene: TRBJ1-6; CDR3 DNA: TGTGCCAGCAGTGCACTACAGGGGAGAAATTCACCCCTCCACTTT; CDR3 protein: CASSALQGRNSPLHF
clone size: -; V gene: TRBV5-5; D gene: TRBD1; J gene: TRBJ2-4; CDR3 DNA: TGTGCCAGCAGCCGGGACAGGGGCTTTCAGTACTTC; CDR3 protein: CASSRDRGFQYF
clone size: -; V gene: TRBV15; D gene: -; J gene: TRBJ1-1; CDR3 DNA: TGTGCCACCAGCAAAGCGAAGAGAAACACTGAAGCTTTCTTT; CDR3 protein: CATSKAKRNTEAFF
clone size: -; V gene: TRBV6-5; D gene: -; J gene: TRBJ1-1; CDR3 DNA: TGTGCCAGCAGATCTGGACGTTATAACACTGAAGCTTTCTTT; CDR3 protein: CASRSGRYNTEAFF
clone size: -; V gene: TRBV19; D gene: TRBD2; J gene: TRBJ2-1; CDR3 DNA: TGTGCCAGTAGTATCAGCGGGAGAGGGTCCTACAATGAGCAGTTCTTC; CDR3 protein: CASSISGRGSYNEQFF
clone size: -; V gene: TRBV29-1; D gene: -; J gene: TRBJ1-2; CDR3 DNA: TGCAGCGTTGAAACCGCAAACTATGGCTACACCTTC; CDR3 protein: CSVETANYGYTF
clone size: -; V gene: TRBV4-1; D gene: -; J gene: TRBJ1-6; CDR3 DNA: TGCGCCAGCAGCCAAGACTCCTATATAGGGGGTGAAAATTCACCCCTCCACTTT; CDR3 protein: CASSQDSYIGGENSPLHF
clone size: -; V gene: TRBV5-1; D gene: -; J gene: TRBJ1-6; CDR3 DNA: TGCGCCAGCAGACGGCAGAGCTCCTATAATTCACCCCTCCACTTT; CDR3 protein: CASRRQSSYNSPLHF
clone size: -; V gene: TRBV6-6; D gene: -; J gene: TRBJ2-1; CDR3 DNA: TGTGCCAGCAGTCCCTTTAGCGGCCGCAATGAGCAGTTCTTC; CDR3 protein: CASSPFSGRNEQFF
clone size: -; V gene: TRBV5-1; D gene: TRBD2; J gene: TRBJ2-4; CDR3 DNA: TGCGCCAGCAGCCACACTAGCGGGGTAGCCAAAAACATTCAGTACTTC; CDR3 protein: CASSHTSGVAKNIQYF
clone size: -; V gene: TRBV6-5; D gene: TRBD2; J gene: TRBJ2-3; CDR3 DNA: TGTGCCAGCGGCCGGGGGGGAATCACAGATACGCAGTATTTT; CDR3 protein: CASGRGGITDTQYF
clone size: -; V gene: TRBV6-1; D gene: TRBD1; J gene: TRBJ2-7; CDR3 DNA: TGTGCCAGCAGTGAAGAGGGGGCCGGGGAGCAGTACTTC; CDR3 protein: CASSEEGAGEQYF
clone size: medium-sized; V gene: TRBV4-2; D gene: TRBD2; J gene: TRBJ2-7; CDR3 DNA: TGTGCCAGCAGCGTGGGAGGGAGGAAGGACGAGCAGTACTTC; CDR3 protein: CASSVGGRKDEQYF
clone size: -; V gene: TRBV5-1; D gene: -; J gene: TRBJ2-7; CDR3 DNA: TGCGCCAGCAGCTTGGCTTCGCTGATCTACGAGCAGTACTTC; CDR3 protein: CASSLASLIYEQYF
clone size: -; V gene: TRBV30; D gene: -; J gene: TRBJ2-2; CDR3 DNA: TGTGCCTGGAGAGGAACCGGGGAGCTGTTTTTT; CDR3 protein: CAWRGTGELFF
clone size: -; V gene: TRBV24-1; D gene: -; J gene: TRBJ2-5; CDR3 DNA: TGTGCCACCAGTGACAGGGGAGGGGGGGAGACCCAGTACTTC; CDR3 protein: CATSDRGGGETQYF
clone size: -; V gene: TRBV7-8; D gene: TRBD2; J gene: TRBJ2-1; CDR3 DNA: TGTGCCAGCAGCCACCGGGGGGGGCTAGCGGACTACAATGAGCAGTTCTTC; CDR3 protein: CASSHRGGLADYNEQFF